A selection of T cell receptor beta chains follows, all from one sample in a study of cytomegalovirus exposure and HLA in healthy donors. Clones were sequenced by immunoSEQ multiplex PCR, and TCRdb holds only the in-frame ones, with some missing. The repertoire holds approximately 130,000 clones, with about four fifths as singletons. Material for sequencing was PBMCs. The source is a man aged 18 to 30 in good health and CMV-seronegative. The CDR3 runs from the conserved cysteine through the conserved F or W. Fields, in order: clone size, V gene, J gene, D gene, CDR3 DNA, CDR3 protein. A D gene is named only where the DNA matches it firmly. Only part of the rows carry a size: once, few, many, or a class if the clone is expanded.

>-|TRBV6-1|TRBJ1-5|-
TGTGCCAGCAGTGAAGCGGTGGCGGTTTATAGCAATCAGCCCCAGCATTTT
CASSEAVAVYSNQPQHF
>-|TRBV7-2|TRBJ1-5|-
TGTGCCAGCAGCTGGGGGGTCTCGGGTCAGCCCCAGCATTTT
CASSWGVSGQPQHF
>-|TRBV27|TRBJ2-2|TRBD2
TGTGCCAGCAGTTTAGCGGGGGGGCCGGTCGGGGAGCTGTTTTTT
CASSLAGGPVGELFF
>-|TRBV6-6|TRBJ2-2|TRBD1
TGTGCCAGCAGTTACAGACAGGGGGGCACCGGGGAGCTGTTTTTT
CASSYRQGGTGELFF
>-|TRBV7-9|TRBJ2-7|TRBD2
TGTGCCAGCAGCTTCCCCCGGGGAGGGATCTACGAGCAGTACTTC
CASSFPRGGIYEQYF
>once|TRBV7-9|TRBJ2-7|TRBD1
TGTGCCAGCAGCTCTCCGGGACAGGGATTCCACGAGCAGTACTTC
CASSSPGQGFHEQYF
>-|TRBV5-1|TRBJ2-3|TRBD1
TGCGCCAGCGGGTCTACAGGGGGCGATACGCAGTATTTT
CASGSTGGDTQYF
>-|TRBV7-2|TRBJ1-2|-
TGTGCCAGCAGCTTAGACAACAGGGCGGGTGGTGGCTACACCTTC
CASSLDNRAGGGYTF
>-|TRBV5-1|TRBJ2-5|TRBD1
TGCGCCAGCAGCTTCGGACAGGGGAAAGAGACCCAGTACTTC
CASSFGQGKETQYF
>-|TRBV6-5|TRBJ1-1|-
TGTGCCAGCAGTTACGATGGCGGAATGAACACTGAAGCTTTCTTT
CASSYDGGMNTEAFF
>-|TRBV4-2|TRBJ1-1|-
TGTGCCAGCAGCCAAGGGGAGGGAGGGGCTGATGAAGCTTTCTTT
CASSQGEGGADEAFF
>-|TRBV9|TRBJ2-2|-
TGTGCCAGCAGCGTAGCTACGCCTTCCATGACAGCCAACACCGGGGAGCTGTTTTTT
CASSVATPSMTANTGELFF
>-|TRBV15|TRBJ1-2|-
TGTGCCACCAGCAGAGATCCCGCGGGGGACTATGGCTACACCTTC
CATSRDPAGDYGYTF
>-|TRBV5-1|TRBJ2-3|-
TGCGCCAGCAGCTTGGGGCAGAACACAGATACGCAGTATTTT
CASSLGQNTDTQYF
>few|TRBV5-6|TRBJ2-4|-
TGTGCCAGCAGCTCCTCGGCGGGGGCTGACATTCAGTACTTC
CASSSSAGADIQYF
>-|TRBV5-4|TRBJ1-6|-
TGTGCCAGCCAGAAGTCACAGAATAGGAATTCACCCCTCCACTTT
CASQKSQNRNSPLHF
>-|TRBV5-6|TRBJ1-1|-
TGTGCCAGCAGCCGGACAGTGAACACTGAAGCTTTCTTT
CASSRTVNTEAFF
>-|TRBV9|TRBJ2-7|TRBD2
TGTGCCAGCAGCGTAGCGCTAGCGGGGATTCTGGGCGAGCAGTACTTC
CASSVALAGILGEQYF
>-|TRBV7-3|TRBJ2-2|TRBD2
TGTGCCAGCAGTCGTGGCGAGCGGGGGGCCAAAGGCACCGGGGAGCTGTTTTTT
CASSRGERGAKGTGELFF
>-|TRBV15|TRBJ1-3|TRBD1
TGTGCCACCAGCAGAGACCCCCGGGACAGCTCTGGAAACACCATATATTTT
CATSRDPRDSSGNTIYF
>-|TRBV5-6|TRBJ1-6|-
TGTGCCAGCAGCTTCAGGGGCAGCAATTCACCCCTCCACTTT
CASSFRGSNSPLHF
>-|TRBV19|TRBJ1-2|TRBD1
TGTGCCAGTACCGAGGGGGACAGGGGGAACTATGGCTACACCTTC
CASTEGDRGNYGYTF
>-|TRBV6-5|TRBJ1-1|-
TGTGCCAGCAGTGCAGGGGAGACGAACACTGAAGCTTTCTTT
CASSAGETNTEAFF
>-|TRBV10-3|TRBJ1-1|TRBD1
TGTGCCATCAGAGTCCAGGGGGCGAACACTGAAGCTTTCTTT
CAIRVQGANTEAFF
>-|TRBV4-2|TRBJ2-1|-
TGTGCCAGCAGCCAGTCCCAGGGGACCCCCAATGAGCAGTTCTTC
CASSQSQGTPNEQFF
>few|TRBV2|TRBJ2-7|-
TGTGCCAGCAGCGCACAAGGGCGGGGACCCTACGAGCAGTACTTC
CASSAQGRGPYEQYF
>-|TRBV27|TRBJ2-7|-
TGTGCCAGCAGTGGGACATTCTCTTTCTACGAGCAGTACTTC
CASSGTFSFYEQYF
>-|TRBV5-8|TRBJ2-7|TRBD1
TGTGCCAGCACCAGGGACAGGGGGCGTCTAAGCGAGCAGTACTTC
CASTRDRGRLSEQYF
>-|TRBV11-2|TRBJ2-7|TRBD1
TGTGCCAGCAGCACAACCGGGACAGGGAGGTACGAGCAGTACTTC
CASSTTGTGRYEQYF
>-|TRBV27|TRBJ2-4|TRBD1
TGTGCCAGCAGCGCACCACAGGGGGCGGCCAAAAACATTCAGTACTTC
CASSAPQGAAKNIQYF
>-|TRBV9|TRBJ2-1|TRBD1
TGTGCCAGCAGCGTAGGACAGGGGGCAGGCAATGAGCAGTTCTTC
CASSVGQGAGNEQFF
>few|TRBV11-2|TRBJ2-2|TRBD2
TGTGCCAGCAGCTTGGTAGCGGGGGGGCCCGGGGAGCTGTTTTTT
CASSLVAGGPGELFF
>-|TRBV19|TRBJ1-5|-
TGTGCCAGTAGTATAGGGGACAACAATCAGCCCCAGCATTTT
CASSIGDNNQPQHF
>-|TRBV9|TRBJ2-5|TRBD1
TGTGCCAGCAGCGTAGATAACAGGGGTTCCGGGACCCAGTACTTC
CASSVDNRGSGTQYF
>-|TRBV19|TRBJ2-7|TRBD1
TGTGCCAGTAGTATTAGTAGGGACAGGGGGCACGAGCAGTACTTC
CASSISRDRGHEQYF
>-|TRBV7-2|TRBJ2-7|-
TGTGCCAGCAGCTTAGCGGGGGGGCGCGTTGGCGAGCAGTACTTC
CASSLAGGRVGEQYF
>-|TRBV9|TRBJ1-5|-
TGTGCCAGCAGCGTAGGCGGCGCAGGGCAGCCCCAGCATTTT
CASSVGGAGQPQHF
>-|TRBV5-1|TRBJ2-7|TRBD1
TGCGCCAGCAGCTTGGGGGACAGGGGTTACGAGCAGTACTTC
CASSLGDRGYEQYF
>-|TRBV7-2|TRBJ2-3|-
TGTGCCAGCAGCTTAGGGCCCAAGAGGGCAGATACGCAGTATTTT
CASSLGPKRADTQYF
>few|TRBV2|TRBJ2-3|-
TGTGCCAGCAGGGTTAGGGGGGGGGAAAGCACAGATACGCAGTATTTT
CASRVRGGESTDTQYF
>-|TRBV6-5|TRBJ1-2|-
TGTGCCAGCAGCTCTCTAAACTATGGCTACACCTTC
CASSSLNYGYTF
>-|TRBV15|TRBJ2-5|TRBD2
TGTGCCACCAGCCGCGAGGGAGGGTACCAAGAGACCCAGTACTTC
CATSREGGYQETQYF
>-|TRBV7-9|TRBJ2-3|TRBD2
TGTGCCAGCAGCTGGGGACTAGCTTCCACAGATACGCAGTATTTT
CASSWGLASTDTQYF
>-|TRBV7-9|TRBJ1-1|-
TGTGCCAGCACCCAGGGGCGGAACACTGAAGCTTTCTTT
CASTQGRNTEAFF
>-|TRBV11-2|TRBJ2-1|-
TGTGCCAGCAGCTGGAGGGGCCATGAGCAGTTCTTC
CASSWRGHEQFF
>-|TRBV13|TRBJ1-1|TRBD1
TGTGCCAGCAGCTTCCCCAGGGGGCCGGAAACTGAAGCTTTCTTT
CASSFPRGPETEAFF
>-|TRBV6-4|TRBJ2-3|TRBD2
TGTGCCAGCAGTGACTCTCCTAGCGGGGGGGCAGATACGCAGTATTTT
CASSDSPSGGADTQYF
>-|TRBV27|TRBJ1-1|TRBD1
TGTGCCAGCAGTCCGGGACAGGGTGCCACTGAAGCTTTCTTT
CASSPGQGATEAFF
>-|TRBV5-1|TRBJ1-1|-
TGCGCCAGCAGCTTGGAGGGTGGGGGGGCGGGCGCTTTCTTT
CASSLEGGGAGAFF
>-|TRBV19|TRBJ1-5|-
TGTGCCAGTAGCCACCGCGAGAATCAGCCCCAGCATTTT
CASSHRENQPQHF
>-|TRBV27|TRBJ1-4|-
TGTGCCAGCAGTCGCCTATCGACAGGATCAACTAATGAAAAACTGTTTTTT
CASSRLSTGSTNEKLFF
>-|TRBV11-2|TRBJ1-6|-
TGTGCCAGCAGCTTAGAGGCCCGGGACACTAGGAAGGGAGCCCTCCACTTT
CASSLEARDTRKGALHF
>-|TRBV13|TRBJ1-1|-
TGTGCCAGCAGCTTAGTACTTACGAACACTGAAGCTTTCTTT
CASSLVLTNTEAFF
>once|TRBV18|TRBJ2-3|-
TGTGCCAGCTCACCTCTGGGGGCAATGACAGATACGCAGTATTTT
CASSPLGAMTDTQYF
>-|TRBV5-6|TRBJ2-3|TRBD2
TGTGCCAGCAGCTTGGAGGGGGGACTAGCGGGGGACTTCACAGATACGCAGTATTTT
CASSLEGGLAGDFTDTQYF
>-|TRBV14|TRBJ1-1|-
TGTGCCAGCAGCCAAGATTTTAGCCACACTGAAGCTTTCTTT
CASSQDFSHTEAFF
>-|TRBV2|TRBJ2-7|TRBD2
TGTGCCAGCAGCCGGGCGGGGGGACCTTCCTACGAGCAGTACTTC
CASSRAGGPSYEQYF
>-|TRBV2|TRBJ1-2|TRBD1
TGTGCCAGCAGCCTGGGACAGGATGACGGCTACACCTTC
CASSLGQDDGYTF
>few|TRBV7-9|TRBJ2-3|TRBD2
TGTGCCAGCAGCCTAACTAGCGGGGGCACAGATACGCAGTATTTT
CASSLTSGGTDTQYF
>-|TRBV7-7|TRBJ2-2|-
TGTGCCATCCAGGGGGGGAACACCGGGGAGCTGTTTTTT
CAIQGGNTGELFF